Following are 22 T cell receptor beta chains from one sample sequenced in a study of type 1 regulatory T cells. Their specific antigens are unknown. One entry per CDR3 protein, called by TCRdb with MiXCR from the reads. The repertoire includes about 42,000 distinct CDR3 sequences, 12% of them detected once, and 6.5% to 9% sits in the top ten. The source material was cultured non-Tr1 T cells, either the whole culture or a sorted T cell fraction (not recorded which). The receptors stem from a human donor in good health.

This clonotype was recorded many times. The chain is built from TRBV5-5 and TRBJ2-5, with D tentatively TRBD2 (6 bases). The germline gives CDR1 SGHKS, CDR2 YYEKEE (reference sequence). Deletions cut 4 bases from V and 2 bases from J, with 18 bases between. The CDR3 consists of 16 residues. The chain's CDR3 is CASSLGLSFGQETQYF. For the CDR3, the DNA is TGTGCCAGCAGCCTGGGACTCTCGTTCGGTCAAGAGACCCAGTACTTC.

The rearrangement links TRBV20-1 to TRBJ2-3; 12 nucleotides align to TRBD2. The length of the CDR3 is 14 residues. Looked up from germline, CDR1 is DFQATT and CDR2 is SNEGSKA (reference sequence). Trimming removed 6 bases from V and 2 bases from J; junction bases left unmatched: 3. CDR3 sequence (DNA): TGCAGTGCGGGACTAGCGGGTTTCACAGATACGCAGTATTTT. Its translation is CSAGLAGFTDTQYF.

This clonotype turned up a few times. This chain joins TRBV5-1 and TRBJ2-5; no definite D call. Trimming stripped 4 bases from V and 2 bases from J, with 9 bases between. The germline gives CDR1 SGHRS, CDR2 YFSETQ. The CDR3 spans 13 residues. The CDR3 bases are TGCGCCAGCAGCATAACGGGTCAAGAGACCCAGTACTTC. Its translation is CASSITGQETQYF.

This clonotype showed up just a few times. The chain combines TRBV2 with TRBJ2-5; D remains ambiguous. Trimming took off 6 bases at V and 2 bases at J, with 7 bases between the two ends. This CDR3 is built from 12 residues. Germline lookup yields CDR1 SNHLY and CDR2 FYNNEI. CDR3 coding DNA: TGTGCCAGCAGGGTTAGTCAAGAGACCCAGTACTTC. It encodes CASRVSQETQYF.

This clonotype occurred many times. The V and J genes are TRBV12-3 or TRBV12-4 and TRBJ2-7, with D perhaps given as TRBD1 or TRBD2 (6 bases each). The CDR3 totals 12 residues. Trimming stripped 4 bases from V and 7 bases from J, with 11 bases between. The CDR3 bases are TGTGCCAGCAGTTGGGGGGCGGGAGAGCAGTACTTC. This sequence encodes CASSWGAGEQYF.

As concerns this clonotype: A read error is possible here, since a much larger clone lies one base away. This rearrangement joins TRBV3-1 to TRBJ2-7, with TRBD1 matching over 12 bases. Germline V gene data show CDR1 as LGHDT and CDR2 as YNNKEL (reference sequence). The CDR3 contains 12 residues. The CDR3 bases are TGTACCAGCGGGGACAGGGGGCCCGAGCAGTACTTC. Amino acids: CTSGDRGPEQYF.

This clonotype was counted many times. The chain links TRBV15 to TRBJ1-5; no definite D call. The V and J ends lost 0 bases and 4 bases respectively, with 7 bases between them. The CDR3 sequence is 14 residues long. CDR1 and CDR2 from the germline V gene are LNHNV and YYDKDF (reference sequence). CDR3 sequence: CATSRDLGNQPQHF. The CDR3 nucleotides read TGTGCCACCAGCAGAGATTTGGGAAATCAGCCCCAGCATTTT.

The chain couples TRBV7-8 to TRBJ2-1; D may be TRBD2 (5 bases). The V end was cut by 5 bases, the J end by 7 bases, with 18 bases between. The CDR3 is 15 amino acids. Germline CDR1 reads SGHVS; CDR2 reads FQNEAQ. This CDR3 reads CASSPRRWQENEQFF. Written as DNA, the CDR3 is TGTGCCAGCAGCCCTAGGAGGTGGCAGGAGAATGAGCAGTTCTTC. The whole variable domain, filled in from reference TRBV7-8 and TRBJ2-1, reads GAGVSQSPRYKVAKRGQDVALRCDPISGHVSLFWYQQALGQGPEFLTYFQNEAQLDKSGLPSDRFFAERPEGSVSTLKIQRTQQEDSAVYLCASSPRRWQENEQFFGPGTRLTVL.

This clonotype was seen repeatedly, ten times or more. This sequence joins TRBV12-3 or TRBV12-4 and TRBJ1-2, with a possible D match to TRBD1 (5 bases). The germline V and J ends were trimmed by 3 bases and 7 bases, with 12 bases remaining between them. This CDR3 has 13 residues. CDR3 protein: CASSFGEGLGYTF. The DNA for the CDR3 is TGTGCCAGCAGTTTTGGGGAGGGACTTGGCTACACCTTC.

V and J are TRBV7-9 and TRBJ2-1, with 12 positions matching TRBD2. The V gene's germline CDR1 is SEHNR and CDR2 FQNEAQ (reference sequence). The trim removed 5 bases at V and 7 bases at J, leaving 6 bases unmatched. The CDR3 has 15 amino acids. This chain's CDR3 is CASSPSGRALNEQFF. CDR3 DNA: TGTGCCAGCAGCCCTAGCGGGAGGGCCTTGAATGAGCAGTTCTTC.

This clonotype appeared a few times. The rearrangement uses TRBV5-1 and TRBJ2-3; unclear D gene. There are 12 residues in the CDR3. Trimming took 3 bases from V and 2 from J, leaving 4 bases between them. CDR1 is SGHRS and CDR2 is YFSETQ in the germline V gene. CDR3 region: CASSYNTDTQYF. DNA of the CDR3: TGCGCCAGCAGCTATAACACAGATACGCAGTATTTT.

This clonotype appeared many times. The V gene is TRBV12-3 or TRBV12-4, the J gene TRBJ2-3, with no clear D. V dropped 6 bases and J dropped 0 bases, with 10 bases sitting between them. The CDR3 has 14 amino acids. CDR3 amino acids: CASSHLGSTDTQYF. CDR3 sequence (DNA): TGTGCCAGCAGCCACCTAGGGAGCACAGATACGCAGTATTTT.

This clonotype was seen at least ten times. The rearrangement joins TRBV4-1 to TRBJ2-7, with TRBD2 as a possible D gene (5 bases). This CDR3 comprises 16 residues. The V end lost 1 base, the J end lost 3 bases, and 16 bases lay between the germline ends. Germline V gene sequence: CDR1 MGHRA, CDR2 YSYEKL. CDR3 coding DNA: TGCGCCAGCAGCCAAGGGGCCGGGCCGAGGGACTACGAGCAGTACTTC. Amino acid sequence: CASSQGAGPRDYEQYF.

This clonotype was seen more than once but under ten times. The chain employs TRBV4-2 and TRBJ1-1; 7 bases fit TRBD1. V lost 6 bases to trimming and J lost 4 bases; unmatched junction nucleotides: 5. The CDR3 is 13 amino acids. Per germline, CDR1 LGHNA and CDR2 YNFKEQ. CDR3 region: CASSPDRATEAFF. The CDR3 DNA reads TGTGCCAGCAGTCCAGACAGGGCCACTGAAGCTTTCTTT.

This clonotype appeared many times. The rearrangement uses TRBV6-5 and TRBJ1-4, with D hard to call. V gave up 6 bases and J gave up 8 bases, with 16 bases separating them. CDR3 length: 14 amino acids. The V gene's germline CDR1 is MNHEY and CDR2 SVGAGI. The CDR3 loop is CASRSTRLGEKLFF. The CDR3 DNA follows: TGTGCCAGCAGATCTACACGGTTAGGGGAAAAACTGTTTTTT.

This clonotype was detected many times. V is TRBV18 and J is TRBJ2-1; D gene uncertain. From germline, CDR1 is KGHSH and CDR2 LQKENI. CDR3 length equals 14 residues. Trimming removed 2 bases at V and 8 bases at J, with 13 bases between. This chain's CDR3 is CASSPTRASDEQFF. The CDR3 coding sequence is TGTGCCAGCTCACCAACAAGGGCCTCAGATGAGCAGTTCTTC.

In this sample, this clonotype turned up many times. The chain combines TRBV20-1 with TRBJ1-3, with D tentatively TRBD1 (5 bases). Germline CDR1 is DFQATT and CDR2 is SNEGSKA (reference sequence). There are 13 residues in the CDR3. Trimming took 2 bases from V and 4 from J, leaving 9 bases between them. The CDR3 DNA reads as TGCAGTGCTAGATCAGGGTTAGGAAACACCATATATTTT. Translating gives CSARSGLGNTIYF.

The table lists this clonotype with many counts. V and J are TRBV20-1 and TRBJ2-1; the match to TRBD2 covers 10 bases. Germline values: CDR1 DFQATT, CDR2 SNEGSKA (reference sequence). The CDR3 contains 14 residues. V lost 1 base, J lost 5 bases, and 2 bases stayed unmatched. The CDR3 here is CSARGTSGNNEQFF. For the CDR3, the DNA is TGCAGTGCTAGAGGGACTAGCGGTAACAATGAGCAGTTCTTC.

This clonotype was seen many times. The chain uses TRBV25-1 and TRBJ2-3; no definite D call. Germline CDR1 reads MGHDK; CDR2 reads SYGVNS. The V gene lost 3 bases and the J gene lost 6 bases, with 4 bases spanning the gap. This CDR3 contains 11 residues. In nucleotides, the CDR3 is TGTGCCAGCAGTGACCGGGATACGCAGTATTTT. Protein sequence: CASSDRDTQYF.

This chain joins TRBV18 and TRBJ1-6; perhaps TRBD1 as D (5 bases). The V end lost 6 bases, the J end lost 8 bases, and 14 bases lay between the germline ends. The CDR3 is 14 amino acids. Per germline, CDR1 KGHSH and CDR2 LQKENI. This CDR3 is CASSQTSGDSPLHF. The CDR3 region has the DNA TGTGCCAGCTCGCAGACGTCGGGGGATTCACCCCTCCACTTT.

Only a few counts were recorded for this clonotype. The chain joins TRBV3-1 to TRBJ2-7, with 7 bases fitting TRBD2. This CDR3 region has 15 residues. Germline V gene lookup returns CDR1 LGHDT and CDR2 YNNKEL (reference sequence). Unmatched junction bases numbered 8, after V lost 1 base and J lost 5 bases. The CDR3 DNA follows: TGTGCCAGCAGCCAAGCTGGGCGGGAGCACGACGAGCAGTACTTC. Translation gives CASSQAGREHDEQYF.

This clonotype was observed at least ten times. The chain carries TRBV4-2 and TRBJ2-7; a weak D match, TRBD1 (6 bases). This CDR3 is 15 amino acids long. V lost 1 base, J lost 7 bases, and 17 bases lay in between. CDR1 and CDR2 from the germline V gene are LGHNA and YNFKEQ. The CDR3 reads CASSQGGTLALEQYF. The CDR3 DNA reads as TGTGCCAGCAGCCAAGGGGGGACACTGGCCCTGGAGCAGTACTTC.